Reported below is one T cell receptor (beta chain). Its antigen has not been determined. Within one base of it there is no much larger clone, and no base qualities were kept. Per the publication, the treatment or condition label means: allogeneic hematopoietic cell transplantation with graft depleted of TCRalphabeta T cells and CD19 B cells. The transplant recipients were children given TCRalphabeta/CD19-depleted allogeneic hematopoietic cell grafts. This record belongs to a study of T-cell reconstitution after alpha-beta-depleted transplantation in children (TCRdb year 2016). In the study overall: T-cell immune reconstitution after TCRalphabeta/CD19-depleted allogeneic hematopoietic cell transplantation in children was quantitatively tracked in the study by means of TCR repertoire profiling. On the study overall, not on this receptor specifically: Over subsequent months, a decline in hyperexpanded clone frequencies was noted, and after one year, T-cell counts and TCRbeta diversity were mostly ascribed to newly produced T cells. About two months after transplant, the apparently early recovery of alphabetaT-cell counts reportedly depended on just several hundred clones that had expanded rapidly and came from non-depleted graft cells. In some patients, the high TCRbeta diversity seen at day 60 was put down to recipient T cells and intrathymic progenitors that had survived conditioning.

Inclusive of the bounding cysteine and phenylalanine, the CDR3 is 15 residues long. The sequence is cut down to CDR3 DNA, 45 bases in frame from base 1. The CDR1 and CDR2 encoded by the germline V gene (reference sequence) are DFQATT and SNEGSKA. Relative to germline, V is missing 0 bases and J is missing 6 bases, with 6 bases of the junction outside any gene match. The method was PCR. The data were produced on an Illumina HiSeq 2500. TCR library preparation used molecular barcoding, with unique molecular identifiers applied to normalize quantification of the TCRbeta repertoire. TCRdb reworked the public reads: Q25 trimming with fastp, MiXCR clone assembly, productive beta chains retained. Rows merge per CDR3 protein into single entries with the most common DNA and genes. The sample profile shows approximately 980,000 distinct CDR3 sequences; around 30% of them were found once. Of the sample, more than 25% is held by the ten largest clones.

The rearranged segments are TRBV20-1 and TRBJ2-3; 10 central bases correspond to TRBD2. Sequencing used PBMCs, mostly from graft donor cells, obtained 360 days after TCRalphabeta/CD19-depleted stem cell transplant. The receptor comes from a boy under two years old who had a stem cell transplant for SCID, so the T cells may come from the graft donor. The DNA sequence is as follows: TGCAGTGCTAGAGATGGGCTAGCGGGGGTGGATACGCAGTATTTT. Its protein reads: CSARDGLAGVDTQYF.